Described below is a single TCR beta chain sequence and its context. This sample is drawn from a study of blood T cell repertoires in COVID-19. In the study overall: Italy, Spain and the United States were the sources of the convalescent and acute COVID-19 samples. In each case, the material was cDNA or gDNA derived from T cells, B-cell-depleted T cells, or PBMCs.

Original handling: Reference gene primers were amplified, and this amplification served to estimate nucleated cell counts. Sequenced by immunoSEQ multiplex PCR; TCRdb stores in-frame clones only, minus some. The DNA gave D and trimming, while V, J and clone size come from that table. The table includes 240,000 or so clones, 81% detected once. Seattle participants joined during active infection and were tracked over time. This CDR3 is built from 14 residues. Germline values: CDR1 MDHEN, CDR2 SYDVKM. The V end lost 5 bases, the J end lost 9 bases, and 17 bases lay between the germline ends. The sequence was collected from a woman older than 75 with COVID-19, enrolled during active disease. Sequenced input: peripheral blood. The chain combines TRBV28 with TRBJ2-1; TRBD2 is a possible D gene (5 bases). The CDR3 sequence: CASSLLGRDGEQFF. DNA of the CDR3: TGTGCCAGCAGTCTGCTGGGGAGAGACGGTGAGCAGTTCTTC. Full variable domain (remainder filled in from reference TRBV28 and TRBJ2-1): DVKVTQSSRYLVKRTGEKVFLECVQDMDHENMFWYRQDPGLGLRLIYFSYDVKMKEKGDIPEGYSVSREKKERFSLILESASTNQTSMYLCASSLLGRDGEQFFGPGTRLTVL.